This TCR beta chain was sequenced during a study of cytomegalovirus exposure and HLA in healthy donors (TCRdb year 2017). Study-wide context: According to an earlier analysis of a few hundred of the donors, 150 million to 200 million T cells yielded 90 million to 140 million unique TCR beta sequences and approximately 280 Gb of sequence data. Because of strong linkage in the cohort, roughly five DR-DQ haplotypes were treated as single units for association and clustering. An earlier analysis of approximately 500 of the donors applied high-throughput TCR beta sequencing to assess whether each TCR beta V gene segment acted as functional or pseudogenic. In a later analysis, previously published TCR beta repertoires from 600 to 850 donors were re-analyzed and high-resolution HLA genotyping was added so that TCR occurrence patterns could be studied. HLA typing included class I and class II loci at four-digit resolution. To predict cytomegalovirus infection status, the study combined high-throughput TCR immunosequencing, statistical association of individual TCRs with disease status, and machine learning. Of the 398 genotyped donors, approximately 81% were placed in the genetic ancestry cluster associated with self-reported Caucasian donors. Donor age, sex, ethnicity and CMV serostatus were compiled together with the repertoire data. Rather than using new phenotypic data, the later analysis identified candidate immune exposures from TCR beta sequences and from how often those sequences occurred across donors. All discovery cohort repertoires had been generated using a single sequencing platform. The study aimed to test whether signatures of past pathogen exposure could be identified by cataloging public T cell receptors. In a later genetic analysis, genome-wide SNP genotypes for 398 of the 666 donors were used, and that subset was treated as a discovery cohort. On average, approximately 250,000 unique TCR beta nucleotide sequences were sequenced per donor among about 400 genotyped donors of the cohort, with around 19% of those sequences being non-productive. In addition to the first cohort of hundreds of subjects, a separate validation cohort of around 110 different subjects was used. An early release that covered roughly 600 HLA-typed donors contained approximately 300 gigabases of sequencing data and roughly 84 million unique TCR sequences. The number of donors typed differed by locus, with about 629-640 for A, B, C, DRB1 and DQB1, 522 for DQA1, over 600 for DPA1, and some 440 for DPB1. The T cell repertoires of 670 or so subjects were profiled by immunosequencing and related to cytomegalovirus serostatus. What the study reported, not specific to this receptor: An earlier analysis of around 600 of the donors showed that most TCR beta V segments appeared in productive rearrangements either about 90% or about 30% of the time, which broadly matched IMGT annotations. In this cohort, only TCR beta chains were sequenced, and detectable features were limited by the absence of alpha or paired-chain data. The sequencing pipeline was judged likely to have produced a cluster of highly shared sequence variants as a technical artifact. A later genetic analysis associated a missense DCLRE1C variant with V-gene and J-gene trimming of TCR beta chains, and an independent cohort replicated the association. Over 15 rarely observed V segments, including chromosome 9 orphons, were excluded from the earlier analysis of about 500 of the donors because counts were too low. In a later analysis, several top co-occurrence clusters were reported to appear linked to parvovirus B19, influenza, CMV and Epstein-Barr virus. The study gave a list of about 160 TCR beta chains associated with cytomegalovirus. In a later analysis, more than 15,000 TCR beta sequences were associated with specific HLA alleles at a false discovery rate of 0.05. Roughly uniform sequencing depth across donors was assumed in presence/absence analyses, although this assumption may not hold. According to a later genetic analysis, donors in an Asian-associated ancestry cluster had fewer N-insertions in productive TCRs than the approximately 700-donor mean. The classifier was reported to diagnose cytomegalovirus status with high specificity and sensitivity in both the original cohort and the validation cohort. Some IMGT-functional V segments, including TRBV6-2 and TRBV6-3, could not be told apart with the 87-base-pair reads, so those segments were excluded. In a later analysis, most CMV-associated TCR beta chains were found to appear HLA-restricted, with HLA associations seemingly driven largely by CMV exposure. When HLA alleles, especially DR and DQ, strongly co-occurred, attributing TCR associations to individual alleles was difficult. In a later analysis, HLA-associated TCR beta chains showed more clonal expansion and lower generation probabilities than non-associated chains that were equally common. In a later analysis, the rate of TCR association differed among HLA loci, with DRB1 alleles having the most associated TCRs and HLA-C alleles having the fewest. Across donors, most TCR sequences were observed very rarely, whereas some public TCRs were present in many individuals. According to the authors, the approach could potentially be generalized to other disease states and immunological phenotypes. Correlated functional status among segregating V segments might be attributable to linkage disequilibrium, but an unknown experimental factor could not be ruled out. A further reported finding was that TCR beta sequences accurately predicted the HLA-A and HLA-B alleles for most subjects in the first cohort. In vitro tests confirmed that a few of the cytomegalovirus-associated TCR beta chains recognize cytomegalovirus antigens. Immune exposure information for the cohort was limited to CMV serostatus. Because HLA typing was unavailable for some donors at each locus, only the typed subset was used in association tests.

Worth noting for this clone: What this receptor recognizes is not known. One base away there is no much larger clone; base qualities are not given. Other DNA sequences in this specimen translate into the identical CDR3.

The library relied on the immunoSEQ multiplex PCR assay. For the multiplex PCR, a mixture combining 60 forward primers for TCR Vbeta segments and 13 reverse primers for TCR Jbeta segments was used. Amplification of the CDR3 region of rearranged TCR beta genes was performed with a multiplex PCR assay on genomic DNA. The Illumina HiSeq System was used to sequence the amplified TCR beta libraries as 87-base-pair reads. In the source study's methods: In a later analysis, some 80 million unique TCR beta chains were counted across the roughly 700 repertoires, and approximately 9.9 million of these chains were shared by at least two donors. To remove PCR and sequencing errors, raw reads were error-corrected and collapsed into unique sequences using a nearest-neighbor algorithm that merged closely related sequences. Alignment of CDR3 sequences to IMGT reference sequences was used to assign V, D and J gene segments. Each retained sequence needed at least a six-nucleotide match to both a V gene segment and a J gene segment. A rearrangement counted as productive if the CDR3 had no stop codons and remained in frame with V and J, and every other rearrangement counted as non-productive. CDR3 was defined according to IMGT convention as the region running from the second conserved V-encoded cysteine to the conserved J-encoded phenylalanine. Sequences without an unambiguous match to a single V gene segment were excluded from the earlier analysis of 500 to 700 of the donors. In an earlier analysis of approximately 610 of the donors, V segments were called functional above 56.7% productive rearrangements and were called segregating when the between-donor standard deviation exceeded 5%. To diagnose cytomegalovirus status from the catalog of TCR beta chain sequences, a statistical classification framework was built. A later analysis assigned V and J genes by comparing TCR nucleotide sequences with IMGT/GENE-DB human TR gene sequences. The TCRdist pipeline was used in a later analysis to assign CDR3 sequences and most-parsimonious VDJ recombination scenarios. In a later analysis, every TCR beta chain was defined by the combination of its CDR3 amino acid sequence and its V-gene family, and reads without a unique V-gene family were dropped. In a later analysis, some 600 highly shared, low-generation-probability nucleotide sequences were removed to address suspected cross-contamination and a sequencing artifact. For each public chain, a later analysis derived a clonal expansion index from normalized ranks of inferred template counts within each repertoire. In a later analysis, generation probabilities were computed with a VDJ recombination model fitted to out-of-frame rearrangements, and the resulting probabilities were checked against IGoR. A later analysis scored TCR-TCR, TCR-HLA and TCR-CMV co-occurrence with hypergeometric tests, applying a repertoire-size bias correction to TCR pairs. In a later analysis, false discovery rates were estimated by permuting HLA or CMV assignments 20 times. In a later analysis, co-occurring TCRs were grouped using DBSCAN, and TCRdist sequence similarity was added for clustering within HLA-allele-positive subsets. For co-occurrence clustering, repertoires with fewer than 30,000 or more than 120,000 public chains were excluded, along with five or six repertoires with anomalous nucleotide sharing. TCRdb took over this immuneACCESS table, retaining in-frame rearrangements with V and J assigned. Such tables are incomplete; in checked studies, under half of the missing clones stem from an unresolved V gene, and the remainder is unexplained. Clonal size and the V and J genes are those of that table, whereas D and trimming came from the DNA. The sample table holds some 130,000 clones, of which approximately 85% were seen once. Of the sample, under 2% falls within the top ten clones.

The germline V gene encodes CDR1 MNHEY and CDR2 SMNVEV (reference sequence). The CDR3 numbers 13 residues from cysteine through phenylalanine. The read is trimmed to its CDR3 DNA, 39 bases read in frame from base 1. V drops 5 bases and J drops 0 bases, leaving 5 bases in between. The cohort consisted of approximately 670 healthy bone marrow donors. Cohort members were all nominally healthy when sampled, although unrecorded immune exposures were likely present. The donor tested CMV seronegative and was one of the 352 seronegative cohort members. A peripheral blood sample was collected from each donor, and TCR beta sequencing was performed on peripheral blood mononuclear cells. The Qiagen DNeasy Blood Extraction Kit was used to extract genomic DNA from the blood cell samples.

The specimen was PBMCs. The chain was built from TRBV27 and TRBJ1-5, with the D gene too uncertain to name. The receptor was isolated from a boy between 10 and 17 years old in good health and CMV-seronegative. The DNA sequence reads TGTGCCAGCAGTCCGTATAGCAATCAGCCCCAGCATTTT. This codes for CASSPYSNQPQHF.